The clone carrying this T cell receptor beta chain occurred many times. Its matching antigen is unknown. This sample is part of a study of T-cell reconstitution after alpha-beta-depleted transplantation in children. A library of TCRbeta sequences, prepared with unique molecular identifiers, was generated. TCRdb called the PCR reads again in MiXCR, with one record for every CDR3 protein. The sample shows about 200,000 distinct CDR3 sequences, roughly 6% of them seen only once. Findings and limits, study-wide: T-cell counts and diversity at one year post-transplant came mainly from newly produced T cells.

This receptor was identified in a girl under three years old with combined immunodeficiency, due to receive a stem cell transplant. The material was PBMCs, obtained before TCRalphabeta/CD19-depleted stem cell transplant.

Here the CDR3 DNA reads TGTGCCAGCAGCTTTTTCCTAGCGGGATCCTACGAGCAGTACTTC. This translates into CASSFFLAGSYEQYF. The chain couples TRBV5-5 to TRBJ2-7, with TRBD2 identical over 9 bases. CDR1 is SGHKS and CDR2 is YYEKEE in the germline V gene (reference sequence). The CDR3 length is 15 residues. Unmatched junction bases numbered 4, after V lost 2 bases and J lost 1 base. Filled out from reference TRBV5-5 and TRBJ2-7, the complete variable domain reads DAGVTQSPTHLIKTRGQQVTLRCSPISGHKSVSWYQQVLGQGPQFIFQYYEKEERGRGNFPDRFSARQFPNYSSELNVNALLLGDSALYLCASSFFLAGSYEQYFGPGTRLTVT.